These T cell receptor delta chains were read from a single sample in a study of gamma-delta T cells after stem cell transplantation. TCRdb fed the RT-PCR reads into CATT to redo clone calling. The repertoire holds more than 2,000 delta-chain clones, 2% to 3% seen once, with about 16% in the top ten. Sequenced material: gamma-delta T cells. The receptors come from a human donor. It is not recorded whose cells these are; they may come from a transplant donor. CDR3s include the opening cysteine and the closing phenylalanine or tryptophan. The order of the fields is V gene, clone size, D gene, J gene, CDR3 DNA, CDR3 protein. D genes are given only for firm matches. Rows may omit the clone size; those that give it use once, few, many or a size class.

>TRDV2|few|TRDD3|TRDJ3
TGTGCCTGTGACCCCGTGCTGGGGGATACGCCCTGGGACACCCGACAGATGTTTTTC
CACDPVLGDTPWDTRQMFF
>TRDV2|few|TRDD3|TRDJ1
TGTGCCTGCATGGGACTGGGGGATTCATTCGATAAACTCATCTTT
CACMGLGDSFDKLIF
>TRDV2|medium-sized|TRDD3|TRDJ3
TGTGCCTGTGACACCGTACTGGGGGATTCTAGCTCCTGGGACACCCGACAGATGTTTTTC
CACDTVLGDSSSWDTRQMFF
>TRDV2|-|TRDD3|TRDJ1
TGCGCCTGTGACACCGTTGCCGCATCTGGGGGACTGATCACCGATAAACTCATCTTT
CACDTVAASGGLITDKLIF
>TRDV2|few|TRDD3|TRDJ1
TGTGCCTGTGACGCCTTACTGGGGGATACATGGTACACCGATAAACCCATCTTT
CACDALLGDTWYTDKPIF
>TRDV2|few|-|TRDJ1
TGTGCCTGTGACACCGTGGGGGGCCATCCCACCGATAAACTCATCTTT
CACDTVGGHPTDKLIF
>TRDV2|few|-|TRDJ1
TGTGCCTGTGACACCGTCATTGGGGGTGATCGAGTGTCTGACAACGATAAACTCATCTTT
CACDTVIGGDRVSDNDKLIF
>TRDV2|-|TRDD3|TRDJ3
TGTGCCTGTGACCCGATATTACTGGGGGATACGGTTTCCTGGGACACCCGACAGATGTTTTTC
CACDPILLGDTVSWDTRQMFF
>TRDV2|few|TRDD3|TRDJ1
TGTGCCTGTGACACCTTGGGGGAAGCGTACACCGATAAACTCATCTTT
CACDTLGEAYTDKLIF
>TRDV2|few|TRDD3|TRDJ1
TGTGCCTGTGACACATTGAGACTGGGGGATAAAACACCGAACAACACCGATAAACTCATCTTT
CACDTLRLGDKTPNNTDKLIF
>TRDV2|-|TRDD3|TRDJ3
TGTGCCTGTGATTCTATACTGGGGGATACGTTATCCTGGGACACCCGACAGATGTTTTTC
CACDSILGDTLSWDTRQMFF
>TRDV2|large|TRDD3|TRDJ1
TGTGCCTGTGACATGGTGGGGGAACTCCACGATAAACTCATCTTT
CACDMVGELHDKLIF
>TRDV2|few|TRDD3|TRDJ1
TGTGCCTGTGACCCCTTACTGGGGGATACGCTCCCCGATAAACTCATCTTT
CACDPLLGDTLPDKLIF
>TRDV2|medium-sized|-|TRDJ1
TGTGCCTGTGACACCGTGGGAGGCCCCGATAAACTCATCTTT
CACDTVGGPDKLIF
>TRDV2|few|-|TRDJ1
TGTGCCTGTGACGAAGTAGGGGGAGATCTAACCATTTACACCGATAAACTCATCTTT
CACDEVGGDLTIYTDKLIF
>TRDV2|large|-|TRDJ3
TGTGCCTGTGACACCGGGGGTCCTAGCTCCTGGGACACCCGACAGATGTTTTTC
CACDTGGPSSWDTRQMFF
>TRDV2|medium-sized|TRDD3|TRDJ3
TGTGCCTGTGACAGTACTGGGGGATCCTGGGACACCCGACAGATGTTTTTC
CACDSTGGSWDTRQMFF
>TRDV2|-|-|TRDJ1
TGTGCCTGTGACACCGTGGATGCCCGGGGCACCGATAAACTCATCTTT
CACDTVDARGTDKLIF
>TRDV2|few|TRDD3|TRDJ1
TGTGCCTGTGACCCCGTACTGGGGGATACCGATAAACTCATCTTT
CACDPVLGDTDKLIF
>TRDV2|large|-|TRDJ3
TGTGCCTGTGACACTGGGGATGCGAGCTCCTGGGACACCCGACAGATGTTTTTC
CACDTGDASSWDTRQMFF
>TRDV2|-|TRDD3|TRDJ1
TGTGCCTGTGACCCGGTGTCAGACCGGGGAACTGGGGGATACTTGTACACCGATAAACTCATCTTT
CACDPVSDRGTGGYLYTDKLIF
>TRDV2|-|TRDD3|TRDJ1
TGTGCCTGTGACGGGCTACTGGGGGATACTGACGCCGATAAACTCATCTTT
CACDGLLGDTDADKLIF
>TRDV2|large|-|TRDJ1
TGTGCCTGTGACACCGTTACCGCCTACACCGATAAACTCATCTTT
CACDTVTAYTDKLIF
>TRDV2|few|TRDD3|TRDJ1
TGTGCCTGTGACCCAGTACTGGGGGATATGCGATTCACCGATAAACTCATCTTT
CACDPVLGDMRFTDKLIF
>TRDV2|few|TRDD3|TRDJ3
TGTGCCTGTGACCCCGTGGGGGACGACTCAAGCTCCTGGGACACCCGACAGATGTTTTTC
CACDPVGDDSSSWDTRQMFF
>TRDV2|medium-sized|TRDD3|TRDJ1
TGTGCCTGTGAATCCCTGGAGAAAACTGGGGGCATCCGGGGGACCGATAAACTCATCTTT
CACESLEKTGGIRGTDKLIF